This record covers a single TCR beta chain. Original processing methods: Estimation of nucleated cell counts relied on the amplification of reference gene primers. Sequencing was performed with immunoSEQ multiplex PCR; in TCRdb, only in-frame clones are kept and a portion is missing. That table is the source of V, J and clone size, and D and trimming were worked out from the DNA. The repertoire includes some 210,000 clones, approximately 82% of them detected once, and 2.9% sits in the top ten. The CDR3 is 14 residues long. Per germline, CDR1 SGHAT and CDR2 FQNNGV. Trimming removed 3 bases from V and 4 bases from J; junction bases left unmatched: 0. This entry comes from a study of blood T cell repertoires in COVID-19. Study-level background: Samples of COVID-19 (acute and convalescent) were obtained from the United States, Italy and Spain.

Sequencing used peripheral blood. The chain links TRBV11-2 to TRBJ1-3, with 10 nucleotides matching TRBD1. The clonotype originates from a man aged 45-65 years with active or convalescent COVID-19. The CDR3 DNA follows: TGTGCCAGCAGCTTGACAGGGGGCGGAAACACCATATATTTT. Amino acids: CASSLTGGGNTIYF. The complete variable domain, with remaining parts taken from reference TRBV11-2 and TRBJ1-3, reads EAGVAQSPRYKIIEKRQSVAFWCNPISGHATLYWYQQILGQGPKLLIQFQNNGVVDDSQLPKDRFSAERLKGVDSTLKIQPAKLEDSAVYLCASSLTGGGNTIYFGEGSWLTVV.